This T cell receptor beta chain comes out of a study of technical replicates of blood from several donors. This CDR3 is 14 amino acids long. The trim removed 5 bases at V and 5 bases at J, leaving 7 bases unmatched. Germline assignment: CDR1 SNHLY and CDR2 FYNNEI. Generated by immunoSEQ multiplex PCR, the TCRdb table keeps only in-frame clones and is missing some. The sample carries under 95,000 clones, about 94% recorded once. This rearrangement joins TRBV2 to TRBJ2-3; 7 bases match TRBD1. The receptor's source is a human donor in good health. Material for sequencing was T cells isolated from PBMCs. The DNA for the CDR3 is TGTGCCAGCAGTTCGGACAGGACAAAAGATACGCAGTATTTT. This encodes CASSSDRTKDTQYF.